A few counts support the clone carrying this TCR beta chain. Its target is unknown. J lost 3 bases, V lost 3 bases, and 4 bases had no gene match. This CDR3 is built from 14 residues. The germline gives CDR1 KGHSH, CDR2 LQKENI. TCRdb processed the 5' RACE reads anew with MiXCR; each CDR3 protein has one entry. The data contain over 10,000 distinct CDR3 sequences, roughly 5.6% of them singletons. This record comes from a study of spatial heterogeneity in lung cancer. Study in general: Consistently, beta-chain sequences turned up in larger numbers than alpha-chain sequences did. A module score for T cells, taken from matched bulk RNA-seq, correlated strongly with TCR transcript counts in tumor regions. Broader study findings: About 6.3% of tumor T cells for alpha chains and about 12% for beta chains were estimated to be covered. Expanded intratumoral alpha and beta TCR counts tracked tumor mutation counts.

Indicated time point: sample taken at primary tumor resection. Whole RNA came from tumor, nontumor lung or frozen PBMC and was sequenced without being sorted. The sequenced sample was lung tumor tissue, obtained at surgery. The chain carries TRBV18 and TRBJ1-1, with 7 bases identical to TRBD1. The source is a male donor with early-stage non-small cell lung cancer. DNA for the CDR3: TGTGCCAGCTCACCGACAGGGCTCGACACTGAAGCTTTCTTT. Translating it yields CASSPTGLDTEAFF.